The 17 T cell receptor beta chains presented below share a single source sample, sequenced in a study of shared clonotypes between healthy human individuals. Clones were sequenced by immunoSEQ multiplex PCR, and TCRdb holds only the in-frame ones, with some missing. The sample contains about 2.4 million clones, approximately 93% of which appear only once. Sequencing input: naive CD4+ T cells from PBMCs. Indicated subset: CD45RA+ positively selected. The receptors were gathered from a man younger than 35 in good health. Some clones in this sample may be carry-over from other donors' samples.

The V and J genes are TRBV19 and TRBJ1-2; D is uncertain. In germline, CDR1 is LNHDA, CDR2 SQIVND (reference sequence). The CDR3 extends over 14 amino acids. V was pared by 3 bases and J by 5 bases, with 13 bases between. The CDR3 reads CASSMQGQRYGYTF. CDR3 in DNA: TGTGCCAGTAGTATGCAAGGGCAGAGGTATGGCTACACCTTC.

V usage is TRBV7-9 and J usage is TRBJ2-2; 8 bases agree with TRBD1. V dropped 5 bases and J dropped 4; count of bases not matched to a gene: 9. Germline V gene lookup returns CDR1 SEHNR and CDR2 FQNEAQ (reference sequence). This CDR3 contains 16 residues. The CDR3 loop reads CASSPSGGYATGELFF. CDR3 nucleotides: TGTGCCAGCAGCCCATCAGGGGGCTACGCCACCGGGGAGCTGTTTTTT.

CDR3 protein: CASSYSGQPQQFF. The CDR3 DNA reads TGTGCCAGCAGTTACTCGGGACAGCCCCAGCAGTTCTTC. The chain has TRBV6-6 and TRBJ2-1; 7 bases fit TRBD1. The CDR3 has 13 residues. Germline V lookup: CDR1 MNHNY, CDR2 SVGAGI (reference sequence). The V and J ends lost 0 bases and 11 bases, in that order; junction bases with no gene match: 4.

The V and J genes are TRBV5-1 and TRBJ1-1; possibly TRBD1 for D (5 bases). The V end lost 3 bases, the J end lost 10 bases, and 16 bases lay between the germline ends. CDR3 length: 13 residues. CDR1 is SGHRS, CDR2 YFSETQ, per germline. The DNA for the CDR3 is TGCGCCAGCAGCTCCGCGCGGGGCTCGGGAGCTTTCTTT. Translation gives CASSSARGSGAFF. The full variable domain, its missing parts supplied by reference TRBV5-1 and TRBJ1-1, is KAGVTQTPRYLIKTRGQQVTLSCSPISGHRSVSWYQQTPGQGLQFLFEYFSETQRNKGNFPGRFSGRQFSNSRSEMNVSTLELGDSALYLCASSSARGSGAFFGQGTRLTVV.

The V call is TRBV6-1, the J call TRBJ2-1; D might be TRBD2 (6 bases). V lost 3 bases and J lost 14, with 20 bases in between. The CDR3 is 14 amino acids. Germline-derived CDR1 and CDR2 are MNHNS and SASEGT. The CDR3 DNA reads TGTGCCAGCAGTGAGGGGACTTCGGGGTATCAGGAGTTCTTC. It yields the protein CASSEGTSGYQEFF.

V usage is TRBV19 and J usage is TRBJ2-5; a weak D match, TRBD1 (5 bases). Trimming took off 6 bases at V and 7 bases at J, with 15 bases between the two ends. The CDR3 extends over 13 amino acids. Germline CDR1 is LNHDA and CDR2 is SQIVND (reference sequence). CDR3 DNA sequence: TGTGCCAGTAGCGCAAGGACAAAGGGGACCCAGTACTTC. It specifies CASSARTKGTQYF.

The chain uses TRBV4-3 and TRBJ2-1; 7 bases are shared with TRBD2. Germline values: CDR1 LGHNA, CDR2 YSLEER. The junction had 13 bases not matched to a gene; V was cut back by 4 bases and J by 4 bases. This CDR3 contains 17 residues. CDR3 coding DNA: TGCGCCAGCAGCCTTGGGGGGGGGAGAGGACCGTACAATGAGCAGTTCTTC. Amino acid sequence: CASSLGGGRGPYNEQFF.

CDR3 nucleotide sequence: TGTGCCAGTAGTCCTGAGTCCCTTACCTACGAGCAGTACTTC. Translating it yields CASSPESLTYEQYF. The rearrangement links TRBV19 to TRBJ2-7; D is unclear. The CDR3 consists of 14 residues. V lost 5 bases and J lost 2, with 13 bases in between. Germline lookup yields CDR1 LNHDA and CDR2 SQIVND (reference sequence).

This clone was observed once. Additional DNA sequences in this sample encode the identical CDR3. The genes are TRBV5-1 and TRBJ2-2, with unresolved D. CDR1 is SGHRS, CDR2 YFSETQ, per germline. This CDR3 is built from 14 residues. Trimming removed 0 bases from V and 4 bases from J, with 7 bases in between. The CDR3 loop reads CASSLGTSTGELFF. In DNA, the CDR3 is TGCGCCAGCAGCTTGGGTACTTCCACCGGGGAGCTGTTTTTT.

V usage is TRBV5-4 and J usage is TRBJ2-1; D is possibly TRBD2 (6 bases). V was cut by 4 bases and J by 4 bases, with 12 bases left in between. The length of the CDR3 is 14 residues. The germline V gene has CDR1 SGHNT and CDR2 YYREEE (reference sequence). The CDR3 region has the DNA TGTGCCAGCAGCCGCGGGGAGCTGTACAATGAGCAGTTCTTC. Protein sequence: CASSRGELYNEQFF.

The chain employs TRBV5-4 and TRBJ2-7; 7 bases agree with TRBD1. This CDR3 region has 14 residues. J gave up 2 bases and V 0 bases, and 2 bases lay outside the gene matches. CDR1 is SGHNT, CDR2 YYREEE, per germline (reference sequence). The CDR3 coding sequence is TGTGCCAGCAGCTTGGACAGGGGCCCCTACGAGCAGTACTTC. It encodes CASSLDRGPYEQYF. Combining the CDR3 with reference TRBV5-4 and TRBJ2-7 gives the whole variable domain ETGVTQSPTHLIKTRGQQVTLRCSSQSGHNTVSWYQQALGQGPQFIFQYYREEENGRGNFPPRFSGLQFPNYSSELNVNALELDDSALYLCASSLDRGPYEQYFGPGTRLTVT.

The J gene is TRBJ2-2, the V gene TRBV7-9; a weak D match, TRBD2 (6 bases). V lost 3 bases and J lost 6, with 17 bases in between. From germline, CDR1 is SEHNR and CDR2 FQNEAQ (reference sequence). This CDR3 has 16 amino acids. CDR3 residues: CASSFGTSLFAGELFF. The CDR3 DNA is TGTGCCAGCAGCTTCGGCACTAGCCTTTTCGCCGGGGAGCTGTTTTTT.

This chain joins TRBV29-1 and TRBJ2-1; D is perhaps TRBD1 or TRBD2 (5 bases each). The CDR3 covers 10 residues. Trimming stripped 6 bases from V and 9 bases from J, with 9 bases between. The V gene's germline CDR1 is SQVTM and CDR2 ANQGSEA. CDR3 sequence: CSVQEVEQFF. The DNA for the CDR3 is TGCAGCGTACAGGAGGTTGAGCAGTTCTTC.

This clone occurred once. The J gene is TRBJ2-7, the V gene TRBV29-1, with 12 positions matching TRBD1. Germline-derived CDR1 and CDR2 are SQVTM and ANQGSEA. Losses at the gene ends were 4 bases for V and 7 bases for J; bases not matched to a gene: 14. This CDR3 region has 16 residues. CDR3 sequence reads: CSVGGTPGQGAGEQYF. For the CDR3, the DNA is TGCAGCGTTGGGGGCACCCCGGGACAGGGGGCGGGGGAGCAGTACTTC.

The V gene is TRBV10-3, the J gene TRBJ2-1, with 16 nucleotides matching TRBD2. The ends lost 10 bases at V and 10 bases at J; junction bases unmatched: 16. CDR1 is ENHRY, CDR2 SYGVKD, per germline. The CDR3 runs 17 residues. CDR3 region: CATSWEIGTSGRAEQFF. For the CDR3, the DNA is TGTGCCACATCATGGGAAATCGGGACTAGCGGGAGGGCCGAGCAGTTCTTC.

This clone was found a few times. This rearrangement joins TRBV30 to TRBJ1-4; D not certain. This CDR3 comprises 14 residues. Germline V gives CDR1 GTSNPN, CDR2 SVGIG (reference sequence). V lost 3 bases, J lost 7 bases, and 15 bases lay in between. The CDR3 region is CAWSRSDSSEKLFF. The CDR3, as DNA: TGTGCCTGGAGCCGGTCAGATAGTAGTGAAAAACTGTTTTTT.

The rearrangement joins TRBV4-2 to TRBJ2-3; D is unclear. The V end was cut by 4 bases, the J end by 5 bases, with 19 bases between. CDR1 LGHNA and CDR2 YNFKEQ come from the germline V gene. This CDR3 is built from 16 residues. CDR3 in DNA: TGTGCCAGCAGCCTCCGGTCCCAAGGCATCCTAGATACGCAGTATTTT. Translating gives CASSLRSQGILDTQYF.